The source of this T cell receptor beta chain is a study of T-cell memory formation after mild COVID-19. Study observations and caveats: Some clones that responded turned up in pre-infection memory, which suggests that cross-reactive memory joined in.

The CDR3 sequence is 12 residues long. The V gene's germline CDR1 is SQVTM and CDR2 ANQGSEA. The junction had 6 bases not matched to a gene; V was cut back by 7 bases and J by 8 bases. TCRdb processed the 5' RACE reads anew with MiXCR; each CDR3 protein has one entry. The data show 150,000 to 200,000 distinct CDR3 sequences, with roughly 10% seen just once and 3% to 4% held by the top ten. This clonotype has only a few counts. The antigen remains undetermined. The V call is TRBV29-1, the J call TRBJ2-1, with TRBD1 identical over 9 bases. The TCR originated in a man between 18 and 35 years old who had mild COVID-19 (a few samples of this study predate the infection). Cell type and time point are not known. Sequencing input: PBMCs or a T cell subset sorted from them (not recorded which). The DNA of the CDR3 is TGCAGCGCCGCCGGGACAGGGCATGAGCAGTTCTTC. It yields the protein CSAAGTGHEQFF.